The sequence of this T cell receptor beta chain was determined in a study of siplizumab effects on memory and regulatory T cells. Sequencing was performed with immunoSEQ multiplex PCR; in TCRdb, only in-frame clones are kept and a portion is missing. The sample has 80,000 to 130,000 clones; 90% to 95% are singletons. In the case of this clone: Its antigen is not identified.

Trimming left V 5 bases short and J 8 bases short, with 27 bases between. The CDR3 spans 17 residues. Notes on the study in general: Alloreactive sequences traceable to unstimulated CD4+ memory cells were significantly reduced by siplizumab. Memory cells seemed less diverse than naive T cells, which seemed major alloresponse contributors.

Sequenced: Tregs sorted from blood. The sequence derives from a human donor in good health. The chain carries TRBV5-3 and TRBJ2-3, with D possibly TRBD1 on 5 matching bases. TRBV5-3 belongs to the ORF category, with a function that is uncertain. The CDR3 bases are TGTGCCAGAAGTGGGAAGTCGCGGCCGGACAAGGCCGGTACGCAGTATTTT. Translating gives CARSGKSRPDKAGTQYF.